Detailed here is one T cell receptor beta chain. Its specific antigen is unknown. No much larger clone is present one base from it, and per-base qualities are unavailable. This sample stems from a study of T-cell memory formation after mild COVID-19 (dated by TCRdb to the early 2020s). As for the study more broadly: TCR sequence clusters from the two donors were largely donor specific. In a couple of donors, T-cell clones that expanded and contracted after mild COVID-19 were tracked by sequencing TCRalpha and TCRbeta repertoires over time. Two young, previously healthy adult volunteers made up the cohort, one male and one female.

The run used an Illumina NovaSeq 6000. TCRalpha and TCRbeta cDNA libraries were built by 5'RACE with constant-segment primers, adding sample barcodes and unique molecular identifiers. Trizol reagent was used to extract RNA from every sample. The libraries were amplified in two PCR steps, and the second step added a second sample barcode and Illumina TruSeq adapters. Sequencing of the libraries was done on an Illumina NovaSeq, producing 2 x 150 bp paired-end reads. In the paper's pipeline: The reads were demultiplexed and collapsed into UMI-guided consensus sequences using migec v1.2.7. With mixcr v2.1.11, UMI consensuses were aligned to TRA and TRB V and J templates and assembled into clonotypes. Expanded or contracted clonotypes were those called significant by both edgeR and NoisET, with noise models trained on biological replicates. For edgeR calls, the thresholds were a false discovery rate-adjusted p below 0.01 and a log2 fold-change of 1. As an exploratory analysis of dynamics, PCA with hierarchical clustering was applied to max-normalized trajectories of the 1000 most abundant clonotypes. Separately sequenced CD4+ and CD8+ repertoires were used to assign the CD4 or CD8 phenotype of responding clones. TCRdb applied fastp at Q25 and MiXCR to the public reads, then kept only in-frame beta chains. For every CDR3 protein sequence, its rows merge into one entry that carries the most common genes and DNA. The V and J calls and clone size are TCRdb's, not the authors'. In all, the sample holds about 160,000 distinct CDR3 sequences, and 30% to 35% of those were seen once. The ten largest clones represent about 11% of the sample.

General conclusions and limits of the study: The detection of some responding clones in pre-infection memory suggests that pre-existing cross-reactive memory T cells joined the SARS-CoV-2 response. Clones contracting from day 15 to 85 had balanced CD4/CD8 phenotypes, while a second wave expanding from day 15 to 37 was biased towards CD4+. Whether the second-wave clones peaking on day 37 were SARS-CoV-2 specific was not confirmed. Contracting CD4+ clones were found mainly in CM and EM memory subsets, while CD8+ clones were enriched in EMRA. The study included only a couple of mild cases, and larger cohorts that include severe cases with pre-infection samples were judged to be necessary.

Ficoll-Paque density gradient centrifugation was the method used to isolate PBMCs. Sample: PBMCs or a T cell subset sorted from them (not recorded which). The clonotype comes from an adult woman who had mild COVID-19 (a few samples of this study predate the infection). The sample titles of this study are shuffled in the database, so cell type and time point are left out; the donor was told from shared clones.

The CDR3 has the sequence CASSLGDRGTVEQYF. The nucleotide sequence reads as follows: TGTGCCAGCAGCTTAGGGGACAGGGGAACGGTGGAGCAGTACTTC. Recombination connected TRBV7-8 to TRBJ2-7, and 10 bases in between align with TRBD1. The CDR3 starts with the cysteine, ends with the phenylalanine, and has 15 residues. CDR3 DNA only is kept here, 45 bases in frame from base 1. CDR1 and CDR2 were assigned from the germline V gene as SGHVS and FQNEAQ. V is trimmed back by 1 base and J by 7 bases, and the junction contains 7 bases that no gene match accounts for.